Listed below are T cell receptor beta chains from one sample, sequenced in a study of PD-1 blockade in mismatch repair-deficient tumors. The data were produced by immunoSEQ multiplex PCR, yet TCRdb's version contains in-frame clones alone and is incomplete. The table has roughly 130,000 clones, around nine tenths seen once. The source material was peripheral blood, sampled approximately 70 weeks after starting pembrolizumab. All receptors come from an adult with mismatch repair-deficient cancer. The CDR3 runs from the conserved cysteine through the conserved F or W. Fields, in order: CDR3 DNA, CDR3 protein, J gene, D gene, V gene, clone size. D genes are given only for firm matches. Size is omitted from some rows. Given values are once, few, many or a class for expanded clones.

CDR3nt: TGTGCCAGCAAGCAGGGATTTACCTACGAGCAGTACTTC
CDR3aa: CASKQGFTYEQYF
j_gene: TRBJ2-7
d_gene: NA
v_gene: TRBV21-1
abundance: NA

CDR3nt: TGTGCCAGCAGTTACTCTCCGGACCATACCTACGAGCAGTACTTC
CDR3aa: CASSYSPDHTYEQYF
j_gene: TRBJ2-7
d_gene: NA
v_gene: TRBV6-6
abundance: few

CDR3nt: TGCGCCAGCGGACAGGGAGGGAACGAGCAGTACTTC
CDR3aa: CASGQGGNEQYF
j_gene: TRBJ2-7
d_gene: NA
v_gene: TRBV5-1
abundance: NA

CDR3nt: TGTGCCAGCAGCACAACCGGGACAGGGGGAAACACCATATATTTT
CDR3aa: CASSTTGTGGNTIYF
j_gene: TRBJ1-3
d_gene: TRBD1
v_gene: TRBV27
abundance: NA

CDR3nt: TGTGCCAGCAGCACGTCGGGAGGGCCGTACGAGCAGTACTTC
CDR3aa: CASSTSGGPYEQYF
j_gene: TRBJ2-7
d_gene: TRBD2
v_gene: TRBV11-2
abundance: NA

CDR3nt: TGTGCCAGCAGCCTCGAGATGACAGGGAACTATGGCTACACCTTC
CDR3aa: CASSLEMTGNYGYTF
j_gene: TRBJ1-2
d_gene: TRBD1
v_gene: TRBV6-5
abundance: NA

CDR3nt: TGTGCCAGCTCTCCGACGGTTCGCTCCTACGAGCAGTACTTC
CDR3aa: CASSPTVRSYEQYF
j_gene: TRBJ2-7
d_gene: NA
v_gene: TRBV18
abundance: NA

CDR3nt: TGTGCCAGCAGTGAATGGAGGGCCACCGGGGAGCTGTTTTTT
CDR3aa: CASSEWRATGELFF
j_gene: TRBJ2-2
d_gene: NA
v_gene: TRBV6-1
abundance: NA

CDR3nt: TGTGCCACTACCTCGGGGGTGATCGGTGCCAGGAACAATGAGCAGTTCTTC
CDR3aa: CATTSGVIGARNNEQFF
j_gene: TRBJ2-1
d_gene: NA
v_gene: TRBV15
abundance: NA

CDR3nt: TGTGCCAGCAGTGAAGTCCAGGGGTCCTCCTACGAGCAGTACTTC
CDR3aa: CASSEVQGSSYEQYF
j_gene: TRBJ2-7
d_gene: NA
v_gene: TRBV2
abundance: NA

CDR3nt: TGTGCCAGCAGTCGCCACTCGAACACCGGGGAGCTGTTTTTT
CDR3aa: CASSRHSNTGELFF
j_gene: TRBJ2-2
d_gene: NA
v_gene: TRBV6-4
abundance: once

CDR3nt: TGCGCCAGCAGGTTGTTTCCCGAACTCTACGAGCAGTACTTC
CDR3aa: CASRLFPELYEQYF
j_gene: TRBJ2-7
d_gene: NA
v_gene: TRBV5-1
abundance: NA

CDR3nt: TGCAGCGTTATAAGCGGCTATGGCTACACCTTC
CDR3aa: CSVISGYGYTF
j_gene: TRBJ1-2
d_gene: NA
v_gene: TRBV29-1
abundance: NA

CDR3nt: TGTGCCTGGAGTCCGCCCTTGAATGAGCAGTTCTTC
CDR3aa: CAWSPPLNEQFF
j_gene: TRBJ2-1
d_gene: NA
v_gene: TRBV30
abundance: NA

CDR3nt: TGCGCCAGCAGCTTGCTTTCCGGCTCCTACGAGCAGTACTTC
CDR3aa: CASSLLSGSYEQYF
j_gene: TRBJ2-7
d_gene: NA
v_gene: TRBV5-1
abundance: NA

CDR3nt: TGTGCCAGCAGTGATGGTATTGACTCCTACGAGCAGTACTTC
CDR3aa: CASSDGIDSYEQYF
j_gene: TRBJ2-7
d_gene: NA
v_gene: TRBV2
abundance: NA

CDR3nt: TGTGCCAGCAGCTTTAAGGCTTTACGGGAGACCCAGTACTTC
CDR3aa: CASSFKALRETQYF
j_gene: TRBJ2-5
d_gene: NA
v_gene: TRBV13
abundance: NA

CDR3nt: TGTGCCAGCAGCTTGGATTCTGCGGGAGGGATAAATGAGCAGTTCTTC
CDR3aa: CASSLDSAGGINEQFF
j_gene: TRBJ2-1
d_gene: TRBD2
v_gene: TRBV5-4
abundance: NA

CDR3nt: TGTGCCAGCAGTCCACAGGGTTACACTGAAGCTTTCTTT
CDR3aa: CASSPQGYTEAFF
j_gene: TRBJ1-1
d_gene: NA
v_gene: TRBV28
abundance: NA

CDR3nt: TGTGCCAGCAGCCTAGCGGGAGGCCCCTACGAGCAGTACTTC
CDR3aa: CASSLAGGPYEQYF
j_gene: TRBJ2-7
d_gene: TRBD2
v_gene: TRBV6-6
abundance: NA

CDR3nt: TGTGCCAGCAGTGAGCCCTGGACTAGCGGTCGCCCCTCCTACGAGCAGTACTTC
CDR3aa: CASSEPWTSGRPSYEQYF
j_gene: TRBJ2-7
d_gene: TRBD2
v_gene: TRBV2
abundance: NA

CDR3nt: TGTGCCAGCAGCCCCTCGCCCGTTGGCAGTCTAGCCAAAAACATTCAGTACTTC
CDR3aa: CASSPSPVGSLAKNIQYF
j_gene: TRBJ2-4
d_gene: NA
v_gene: TRBV7-2
abundance: once

CDR3nt: TGTGCCAGCAGTTATGGGACAGGGGCTAACTATGGCTACACCTTC
CDR3aa: CASSYGTGANYGYTF
j_gene: TRBJ1-2
d_gene: TRBD1
v_gene: TRBV6-5
abundance: NA

CDR3nt: TGTGCCAGCAGCCTAGGGGGCGTATCCTACGAGCAGTACTTC
CDR3aa: CASSLGGVSYEQYF
j_gene: TRBJ2-7
d_gene: TRBD1
v_gene: TRBV5-6
abundance: NA

CDR3nt: TGCGCCAGCAGCCAAGATCCAACAGGGTGGGAGACCCAGTACTTC
CDR3aa: CASSQDPTGWETQYF
j_gene: TRBJ2-5
d_gene: NA
v_gene: TRBV4-1
abundance: NA

CDR3nt: TGTGCCAGCAGTGTGGGTAGGGAGCCCCAGCATTTT
CDR3aa: CASSVGREPQHF
j_gene: TRBJ1-5
d_gene: NA
v_gene: TRBV2
abundance: NA

CDR3nt: TGTGCCAGCAGCCCCGCTCCGCAAGAGACCCAGTACTTC
CDR3aa: CASSPAPQETQYF
j_gene: TRBJ2-5
d_gene: NA
v_gene: TRBV9
abundance: NA

CDR3nt: TGCGCCAGCAGCTTGGATTCGTCCCCTGCTAACAATGAGCAGTTCTTC
CDR3aa: CASSLDSSPANNEQFF
j_gene: TRBJ2-1
d_gene: NA
v_gene: TRBV5-1
abundance: NA

CDR3nt: TGCAGCGTTGAAGGAGTAGGCAAAAACATTCAGTACTTC
CDR3aa: CSVEGVGKNIQYF
j_gene: TRBJ2-4
d_gene: NA
v_gene: TRBV29-1
abundance: NA

CDR3nt: TGTGCCAGCAGTTCTGGCGGGACAGGGCTGGGGGAGCAGTACTTC
CDR3aa: CASSSGGTGLGEQYF
j_gene: TRBJ2-7
d_gene: TRBD1
v_gene: TRBV28
abundance: NA

CDR3nt: TGCAGCGTTGAAGCTGGGGATGGCTACACCTTC
CDR3aa: CSVEAGDGYTF
j_gene: TRBJ1-2
d_gene: NA
v_gene: TRBV29-1
abundance: NA

CDR3nt: TGTGCTAGTGGTCTCACAGGGGGGTTTTATGAAAAACTGTTTTTT
CDR3aa: CASGLTGGFYEKLFF
j_gene: TRBJ1-4
d_gene: TRBD1
v_gene: TRBV12-5
abundance: NA

CDR3nt: TGCGCCAGCAGCGCTACTCCGGGGCGCAGTGAGCAGTACTTC
CDR3aa: CASSATPGRSEQYF
j_gene: TRBJ2-7
d_gene: NA
v_gene: TRBV4-1
abundance: few

CDR3nt: TGTGCCAGCAGTGGGGGGGTCCCCGGAGGCGACTACGAGCAGTACTTC
CDR3aa: CASSGGVPGGDYEQYF
j_gene: TRBJ2-7
d_gene: NA
v_gene: TRBV2
abundance: once

CDR3nt: TGTGCCAGCAGCTTAGAGAGAGGGGTTGGAAACACCATATATTTT
CDR3aa: CASSLERGVGNTIYF
j_gene: TRBJ1-3
d_gene: NA
v_gene: TRBV11-2
abundance: NA

CDR3nt: TGTGCCACCAGCAGAGATCTTAAGGTTACGGTTCCCCATGAGCAGTTCTTC
CDR3aa: CATSRDLKVTVPHEQFF
j_gene: TRBJ2-1
d_gene: NA
v_gene: TRBV15
abundance: once

CDR3nt: TGTGCCAGCAGTGACAGGGGGCAGGGCATTCAGTACTTC
CDR3aa: CASSDRGQGIQYF
j_gene: TRBJ2-4
d_gene: TRBD1
v_gene: TRBV6-6
abundance: NA

CDR3nt: TGCAGCGTTGTGTCGCTCCGCCCCCGGGAGAGCTCCTACGAGCAGTACTTC
CDR3aa: CSVVSLRPRESSYEQYF
j_gene: TRBJ2-7
d_gene: NA
v_gene: TRBV29-1
abundance: NA

CDR3nt: TGTGCCAGTAGTGCCACAGTCGGAAACACCATATATTTT
CDR3aa: CASSATVGNTIYF
j_gene: TRBJ1-3
d_gene: NA
v_gene: TRBV19
abundance: NA

CDR3nt: TGTGCCAGCAGTGTGTACGAGCAGTACTTC
CDR3aa: CASSVYEQYF
j_gene: TRBJ2-7
d_gene: NA
v_gene: TRBV2
abundance: NA

CDR3nt: TGTGCCAGCAGCTTATCGGGTAGAACGAGTACGCAGTATTTT
CDR3aa: CASSLSGRTSTQYF
j_gene: TRBJ2-3
d_gene: NA
v_gene: TRBV7-6
abundance: NA

CDR3nt: TGCGCAGCAGTATTCTTGAAAGATCGCAAAAGTCGGGCCAACGTCCTGACTTTC
CDR3aa: CAAVFLKDRKSRANVLTF
j_gene: TRBJ2-6
d_gene: NA
v_gene: TRBV10-1
abundance: NA

CDR3nt: TGTGCCAGCAGTCAAGCAGTAACCTACGAGCAGTACTTC
CDR3aa: CASSQAVTYEQYF
j_gene: TRBJ2-7
d_gene: NA
v_gene: TRBV6-1
abundance: NA

CDR3nt: TGTGCCAGCAGTTACCCGCGTGGTGGGGGCGGCTACGAGCAGTACTTC
CDR3aa: CASSYPRGGGGYEQYF
j_gene: TRBJ2-7
d_gene: NA
v_gene: TRBV6-5
abundance: NA

CDR3nt: TGTGCCAGCAGGTCAGGCGGGAGTAGTTTGACAGATACGCAGTATTTT
CDR3aa: CASRSGGSSLTDTQYF
j_gene: TRBJ2-3
d_gene: TRBD2
v_gene: TRBV7-9
abundance: NA

CDR3nt: TGTGCCAGCAGTGAAGCGAGGCGCGGGAGGGGGTCCTACGAGCAGTACTTC
CDR3aa: CASSEARRGRGSYEQYF
j_gene: TRBJ2-7
d_gene: TRBD2
v_gene: TRBV2
abundance: NA

CDR3nt: TGTGCCTGGGCGGCCCTGGGCGGAAACACCATATATTTT
CDR3aa: CAWAALGGNTIYF
j_gene: TRBJ1-3
d_gene: NA
v_gene: TRBV30
abundance: NA

CDR3nt: TGTGCCAGCAGTGTGACAGGGGTAGGGGGGTACGAGCAGTACTTC
CDR3aa: CASSVTGVGGYEQYF
j_gene: TRBJ2-7
d_gene: TRBD1
v_gene: TRBV6-1
abundance: NA

CDR3nt: TGTGCCAGCAGCTTCGGGCAGGCCCTGGGCGAGCAGTACTTC
CDR3aa: CASSFGQALGEQYF
j_gene: TRBJ2-7
d_gene: NA
v_gene: TRBV7-9
abundance: NA

CDR3nt: TGTGCCAGCAGCTTGGGAGACAGGGGAAGGGAAAAACTGTTTTTT
CDR3aa: CASSLGDRGREKLFF
j_gene: TRBJ1-4
d_gene: TRBD1
v_gene: TRBV5-6
abundance: NA

CDR3nt: TGTGCCAGCGGTCATACGCAGTATTTT
CDR3aa: CASGHTQYF
j_gene: TRBJ2-3
d_gene: NA
v_gene: TRBV6-1
abundance: NA

CDR3nt: TGCGCCAGCAGCTTATTAGGCGGACTAGCGAGCACGAATAATGAGCAGTTCTTC
CDR3aa: CASSLLGGLASTNNEQFF
j_gene: TRBJ2-1
d_gene: TRBD2
v_gene: TRBV5-1
abundance: NA

CDR3nt: TGCGCCAGCAGTCCCCGGGACAGGGGGTACAATGAGCAGTTCTTC
CDR3aa: CASSPRDRGYNEQFF
j_gene: TRBJ2-1
d_gene: TRBD1
v_gene: TRBV23-1
abundance: NA

CDR3nt: TGTGCCAGCAGCTTAGAGCGGACAGGGCTGGATAAGCAGTACTTC
CDR3aa: CASSLERTGLDKQYF
j_gene: TRBJ2-7
d_gene: TRBD1
v_gene: TRBV7-9
abundance: NA

CDR3nt: TGCGCCAGCAATTCAGGGGCCTCCTACAATGAGCAGTTCTTC
CDR3aa: CASNSGASYNEQFF
j_gene: TRBJ2-1
d_gene: NA
v_gene: TRBV10-2
abundance: NA

CDR3nt: TGTGCCAGCGGGTACAATGAGCAGTTCTTC
CDR3aa: CASGYNEQFF
j_gene: TRBJ2-1
d_gene: NA
v_gene: TRBV6-1
abundance: few

CDR3nt: TGCGCCAGCAGCCCCCAGGGGCCCGCCTCCTCTGGGGCCAACGTCCTGACTTTC
CDR3aa: CASSPQGPASSGANVLTF
j_gene: TRBJ2-6
d_gene: NA
v_gene: TRBV4-3
abundance: NA

CDR3nt: TGTGCCAGCAGCCGGAAGGAAGTTCCCTACGAGCAGTACTTC
CDR3aa: CASSRKEVPYEQYF
j_gene: TRBJ2-7
d_gene: NA
v_gene: TRBV6-5
abundance: NA